Shown below are 17 T cell receptor beta chains from a single sample sequenced in a study of blood T cell repertoires in COVID-19. The repertoire was sequenced with immunoSEQ multiplex PCR; TCRdb's copy has only in-frame clones and lacks some. This table has about 190,000 clones, 84% appearing once. The sequenced material came from peripheral blood. The receptor set was obtained from a woman between 65 and 79 years old with active or convalescent COVID-19.

This chain uses TRBV5-1 with TRBJ2-3; D is perhaps TRBD2 (6 bases). Germline-derived CDR1 and CDR2 are SGHRS and YFSETQ. The CDR3 spans 15 residues. Trimming removed 3 bases at V and 1 base at J, with 12 bases between. The CDR3 nucleotides read TGCGCCAGCAGCTCCCGGGACTGGGGCACAGATACGCAGTATTTT. Translation: CASSSRDWGTDTQYF.

This clone has ten or more counts. The chain has TRBV12-3 or TRBV12-4 and TRBJ2-7; the match to TRBD2 covers 12 bases. The CDR3 has 11 amino acids. The J segment lost 10 bases and the V segment lost 8 bases, leaving 3 bases of the junction unmatched. As DNA, the CDR3 is TGTGCCAGCGGACTAGCGGGGCTACAGTACTTC. Its protein product is CASGLAGLQYF.

The V and J genes are TRBV27 and TRBJ1-2; D is possibly TRBD1 (5 bases). Germline CDR1 reads MNHEY; CDR2 reads SMNVEV (reference sequence). The CDR3 loop spans 15 amino acids. Trimming removed 2 bases at V and 2 bases at J, with 12 bases between. CDR3: CASSLKMTANYGYTF. The CDR3 region has the DNA TGTGCCAGCAGTTTAAAGATGACAGCCAACTATGGCTACACCTTC.

This clone was observed a single time. This chain uses TRBV19 with TRBJ2-5, with 9 nucleotides matching TRBD2. The CDR3 has 15 residues. The germline CDR1 and CDR2 sequences are LNHDA and SQIVND (reference sequence). Losses at the gene ends were 5 bases for V and 4 bases for J; bases not matched to a gene: 8. CDR3 sequence reads: CASSQTGTSLETQYF. The CDR3 DNA reads as TGTGCCAGTAGTCAAACCGGGACTAGCTTAGAGACCCAGTACTTC.

This clone occurred once. This chain joins TRBV25-1 and TRBJ2-3; D ambiguous. From germline, CDR1 is MGHDK and CDR2 SYGVNS. Trimming took off 0 bases at V and 5 bases at J, with 12 bases between the two ends. The CDR3 is 15 amino acids. The CDR3, as DNA: TGTGCCAGCAGTGAATACCGAGGAAATAGAGATACGCAGTATTTT. Its protein is CASSEYRGNRDTQYF. The full variable domain, with the rest looked up from reference TRBV25-1 and TRBJ2-3, is EADIYQTPRYLVIGTGKKITLECSQTMGHDKMYWYQQDPGMELHLIHYSYGVNSTEKGDLSSESTVSRIRTEHFPLTLESARPSHTSQYLCASSEYRGNRDTQYFGPGTRLTVL.

This rearrangement joins TRBV7-2 to TRBJ2-5; 9 positions agree with TRBD2. J was trimmed by 4 bases and V by 1 base; bases with no gene match: 1. The germline CDR1 and CDR2 sequences are SGHTA and FQGNSA. There are 14 residues in the CDR3. The CDR3 spells CASSLGSGRETQYF. The CDR3 bases are TGTGCCAGCAGCTTAGGTAGCGGGAGAGAGACCCAGTACTTC.

The rearrangement joins TRBV28 to TRBJ2-7, with 7 bases fitting TRBD2. CDR1 MDHEN and CDR2 SYDVKM come from the germline V gene. Trimming removed 2 bases from V and 2 bases from J; junction bases left unmatched: 15. The CDR3 has 18 amino acids. The CDR3 coding sequence is TGTGCCAGCAGTTTAGCCCGAGGCGGGGGAACCTCGGCCTACGAGCAGTACTTC. Translated, it gives CASSLARGGGTSAYEQYF.

CDR3 nucleotides: TGTGCCAGCAGCTTAATAAGCGGGACCCAAGAGACCCAGTACTTC. Protein: CASSLISGTQETQYF. This sequence joins TRBV7-9 and TRBJ2-5, with 7 bases that match TRBD2. Germline-derived CDR1 and CDR2 are SEHNR and FQNEAQ (reference sequence). CDR3 size: 15 residues. V was clipped by 2 bases and J by 1 base; unmatched bases: 4.

This rearrangement joins TRBV2 to TRBJ2-1; D is perhaps TRBD2 (5 bases). The ends were cut back, 7 bases at V and 4 bases at J, with 17 bases in the middle. CDR1 and CDR2 (germline): SNHLY, FYNNEI. This CDR3 is built from 15 residues. DNA of the CDR3: TGTGCCAGCACCCGCGAGGCTAGCAGGTACAATGAGCAGTTCTTC. It is translated as CASTREASRYNEQFF.

CDR3 in DNA: TGTGCCACCAGTGATTTGCGGCAGGGATCGGTCAATGAGCAGTTCTTC. Its protein is CATSDLRQGSVNEQFF. This rearrangement joins TRBV24-1 to TRBJ2-1; D possibly corresponds to TRBD1 (5 bases). The CDR3 totals 16 residues. Germline V gene sequence: CDR1 KGHDR, CDR2 SFDVKD. Trimming pared 0 bases from V and 6 bases from J, leaving 14 bases between.

The chain is built from TRBV11-1 and TRBJ1-6; possibly TRBD1 for D (5 bases). Germline CDR1 reads SGHAT; CDR2 reads FQDESV (reference sequence). Between the trimmed V and J ends, which lost 5 bases and 8 bases, there was a span of 10 bases. CDR3 length: 13 amino acids. The DNA for the CDR3 is TGTGCCAGCAGCCATCAAGGGGATTCACCCCTCCACTTT. This encodes CASSHQGDSPLHF.

The chain is built from TRBV28 and TRBJ2-5; 10 nucleotides align to TRBD2. CDR3 length: 15 residues. V lost 2 bases and J lost 2; bases outside the gene matches: 2. Germline V gene sequence: CDR1 MDHEN, CDR2 SYDVKM. The CDR3 loop reads CASSLGLAVQETQYF. CDR3 sequence (DNA): TGTGCCAGCAGTTTAGGACTAGCGGTTCAAGAGACCCAGTACTTC.

In this sample, this clone turned up many times. The chain carries TRBV5-1 and TRBJ2-7, with TRBD2 matching 11 bases. This CDR3 region has 15 residues. Germline-derived CDR1 and CDR2 are SGHRS and YFSETQ. The J segment lost 1 base and the V segment lost 5 bases, leaving 5 bases of the junction unmatched. CDR3 sequence: CASSWTSGPSYEQYF. CDR3 in DNA: TGCGCCAGCAGTTGGACTAGCGGGCCGTCCTACGAGCAGTACTTC.

This clone was detected once. This sequence joins TRBV4-2 and TRBJ2-5; TRBD2 agrees at 8 bases. The CDR3 totals 16 residues. From germline, CDR1 is LGHNA and CDR2 YNFKEQ. V gave up 0 bases and J gave up 2 bases; unmatched junction bases: 5. The CDR3, as DNA: TGTGCCAGCAGCCAAGAGGGACTAGTGTCACAAGAGACCCAGTACTTC. This sequence encodes CASSQEGLVSQETQYF.

The genes are TRBV3-1 (or the pseudogene TRBV3-2) and TRBJ1-6; 8 bases agree with TRBD1. V was clipped by 2 bases and J by 6 bases; unmatched bases: 6. Germline values: CDR1 LGHDT, CDR2 YNNKEL (reference sequence). The length of the CDR3 is 16 residues. The DNA for the CDR3 is TGTGCCAGCAGCCAATCCGGGACAGGTTTTAATTCACCCCTCCACTTT. Translation: CASSQSGTGFNSPLHF.

V and J are TRBV15 and TRBJ2-5, with 7 bases identical to TRBD2. Trimming at V came to 3 bases and at J to 9 bases, leaving 4 bases not matched to a gene. There are 12 residues in the CDR3. From germline, CDR1 is LNHNV and CDR2 YYDKDF (reference sequence). This CDR3 reads CATSSWAGAQYF. CDR3 DNA: TGTGCCACCAGCAGTTGGGCGGGGGCCCAGTACTTC. The whole variable domain, remainder taken from reference TRBV15 and TRBJ2-5, is DAMVIQNPRYQVTQFGKPVTLSCSQTLNHNVMYWYQQKSSQAPKLLFHYYDKDFNNEADTPDNFQSRRPNTSFCFLDIRSPGLGDTAMYLCATSSWAGAQYFGPGTRLLVL.

The V gene is TRBV14, the J gene TRBJ2-5, with 7 bases aligning to TRBD1. Trimming took 4 bases from V and 2 from J; bases not matched to a gene: 10. This CDR3 region has 16 residues. The germline CDR1 and CDR2 sequences are SGHDN and FVKESK. CDR3 DNA sequence: TGTGCCAGCAGCCCTTACAGGGGCAGTGGTCAAGAGACCCAGTACTTC. As protein: CASSPYRGSGQETQYF.